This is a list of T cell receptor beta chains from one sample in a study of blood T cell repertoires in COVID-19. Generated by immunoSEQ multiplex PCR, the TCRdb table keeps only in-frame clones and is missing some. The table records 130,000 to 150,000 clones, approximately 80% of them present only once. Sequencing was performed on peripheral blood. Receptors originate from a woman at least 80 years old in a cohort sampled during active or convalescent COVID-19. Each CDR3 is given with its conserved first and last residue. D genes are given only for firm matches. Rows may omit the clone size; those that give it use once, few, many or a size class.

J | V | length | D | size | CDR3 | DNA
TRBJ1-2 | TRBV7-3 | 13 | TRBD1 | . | CASSPQGTGGYTF | TGTGCCAGCAGCCCACAGGGGACGGGGGGCTACACCTTC
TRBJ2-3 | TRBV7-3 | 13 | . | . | CASSFNPADTQYF | TGTGCCAGCAGCTTTAATCCTGCAGATACGCAGTATTTT
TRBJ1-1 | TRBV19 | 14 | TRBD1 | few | CASRKTGVNTEAFF | TGTGCCAGTAGAAAGACAGGGGTGAACACTGAAGCTTTCTTT
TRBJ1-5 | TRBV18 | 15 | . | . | CASSPPGGGNQPQHF | TGTGCCAGCTCACCGCCAGGTGGTGGGAATCAGCCCCAGCATTTT
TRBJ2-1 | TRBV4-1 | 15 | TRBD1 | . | CASSRPGQGHNEQFF | TGCGCCAGCAGCCGGCCGGGACAGGGCCACAATGAGCAGTTCTTC
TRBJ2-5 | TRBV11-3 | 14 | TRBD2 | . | CASSVAGGKETQYF | TGTGCCAGCAGCGTAGCGGGGGGAAAAGAGACCCAGTACTTC
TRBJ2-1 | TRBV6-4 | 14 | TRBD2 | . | CASSDSRGGHLLFF | TGTGCCAGCAGTGACTCTCGGGGGGGGCACCTACTGTTCTTC
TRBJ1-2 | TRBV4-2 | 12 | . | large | CASSLSDNGYTF | TGTGCCAGCAGCCTGTCGGACAACGGCTACACCTTC
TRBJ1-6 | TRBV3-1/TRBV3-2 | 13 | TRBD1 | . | CASKDRVGSPLHF | TGTGCCAGCAAGGACAGGGTTGGATCACCCCTCCACTTT
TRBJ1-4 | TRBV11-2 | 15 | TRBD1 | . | CASSLGGGGVEKLFF | TGTGCCAGCAGCTTAGGAGGGGGCGGAGTTGAAAAACTGTTTTTT
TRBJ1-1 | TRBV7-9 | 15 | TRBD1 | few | CASSFSHRGGSEAFF | TGTGCCAGCAGCTTTTCGCACAGGGGTGGGAGTGAAGCTTTCTTT
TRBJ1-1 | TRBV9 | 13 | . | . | CASSTGRGTEAFF | TGTGCCAGCAGCACAGGCCGTGGCACTGAAGCTTTCTTT
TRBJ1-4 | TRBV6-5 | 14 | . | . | CASSNGHTNEKLFF | TGTGCCAGCAGTAATGGACATACTAATGAAAAACTGTTTTTT
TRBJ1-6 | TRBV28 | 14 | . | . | CASSLETKVEPLHF | TGTGCCAGCAGTTTAGAAACCAAAGTGGAGCCCCTCCACTTT
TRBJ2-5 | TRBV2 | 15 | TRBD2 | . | CASSERRGGQETQYF | TGTGCCAGCAGTGAAAGGCGGGGGGGCCAAGAGACCCAGTACTTC
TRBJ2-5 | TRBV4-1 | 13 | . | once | CASSQVPGVSQYF | TGCGCCAGCAGCCAAGTGCCAGGGGTATCACAGTACTTC
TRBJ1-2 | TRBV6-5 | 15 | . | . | CASSPQGSGYYGYTF | TGTGCCAGCAGTCCCCAGGGTTCCGGCTACTATGGCTACACCTTC
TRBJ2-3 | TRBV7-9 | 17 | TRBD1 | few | CASSLPGQGARGDTQYF | TGTGCCAGCAGCTTACCGGGACAGGGGGCGCGGGGAGATACGCAGTATTTT
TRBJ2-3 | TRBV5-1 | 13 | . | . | CASSLQEQWKQYF | TGCGCCAGCAGCTTGCAGGAACAGTGGAAGCAGTATTTT
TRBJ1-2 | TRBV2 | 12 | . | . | CASSRSLGGYTF | TGTGCCAGCAGTAGATCATTGGGGGGTTACACCTTC
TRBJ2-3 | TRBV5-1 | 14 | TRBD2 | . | CASSLTGLADTQYF | TGCGCCAGCAGCTTGACCGGACTAGCAGATACGCAGTATTTT
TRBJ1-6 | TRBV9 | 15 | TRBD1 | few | CASSVSAGGSSPLHF | TGTGCCAGCAGCGTATCCGCAGGGGGCAGTTCACCCCTCCACTTT
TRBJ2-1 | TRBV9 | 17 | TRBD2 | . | CASSLAGTASFYNEQFF | TGTGCCAGCAGTTTAGCGGGGACCGCCTCCTTCTACAATGAGCAGTTCTTC
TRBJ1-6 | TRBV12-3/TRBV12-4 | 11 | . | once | CASSREITLHF | TGTGCCAGCAGTCGGGAGATCACCCTCCACTTT
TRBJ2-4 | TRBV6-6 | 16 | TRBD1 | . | CASSYSLTGALNIQYF | TGTGCCAGCAGTTACTCTCTGACAGGGGCTTTGAACATTCAGTACTTC
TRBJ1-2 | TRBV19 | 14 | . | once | CASSIRQTDYGYTF | TGTGCCAGTAGTATTCGACAGACGGACTATGGCTACACCTTC
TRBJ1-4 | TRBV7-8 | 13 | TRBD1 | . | CASGGQGARKLFF | TGTGCCAGCGGGGGGCAGGGGGCGAGAAAACTGTTTTTT
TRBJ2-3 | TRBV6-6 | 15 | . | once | CASSYPRGSTDTQYF | TGTGCCAGCAGTTACCCGCGGGGCTCCACAGATACGCAGTATTTT
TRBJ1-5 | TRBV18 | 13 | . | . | CASSGGSNQPQHF | TGTGCCAGCTCAGGAGGGAGCAATCAGCCCCAGCATTTT
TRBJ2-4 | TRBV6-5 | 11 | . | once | CASSQVDIQYF | TGTGCCAGCAGCCAGGTGGACATTCAGTACTTC
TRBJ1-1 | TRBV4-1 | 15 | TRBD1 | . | CASSQPAQGSPEAFF | TGCGCCAGCAGCCAGCCAGCACAGGGGAGCCCCGAAGCTTTCTTT
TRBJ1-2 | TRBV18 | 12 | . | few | CASSPGDYGYTF | TGTGCCAGCTCACCGGGCGACTATGGCTACACCTTC
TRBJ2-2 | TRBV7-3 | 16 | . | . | CASSLMSGGVAGELFF | TGTGCCAGCAGCTTAATGTCGGGGGGCGTAGCCGGGGAGCTGTTTTTT
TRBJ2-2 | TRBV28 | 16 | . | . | CASSFSGGVNTGELFF | TGTGCCAGCAGTTTTTCAGGAGGGGTGAACACCGGGGAGCTGTTTTTT
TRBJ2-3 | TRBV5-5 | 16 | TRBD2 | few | CASSPGSSGYTDTQYF | TGTGCCAGCAGCCCGGGTTCTAGCGGATACACAGATACGCAGTATTTT
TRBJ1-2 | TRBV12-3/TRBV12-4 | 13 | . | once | CASSLGFSYGYTF | TGTGCCAGCAGTTTAGGGTTCAGCTATGGCTACACCTTC
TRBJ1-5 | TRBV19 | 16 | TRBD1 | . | CASSKGGGGSNQPQHF | TGTGCCAGTAGTAAAGGTGGAGGGGGCTCCAATCAGCCCCAGCATTTT
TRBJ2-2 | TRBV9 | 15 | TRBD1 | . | CASSVGDRDTGELFF | TGTGCCAGCAGCGTAGGGGACAGGGACACCGGGGAGCTGTTTTTT
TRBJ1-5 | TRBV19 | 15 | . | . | CASSPRSYSNQPQHF | TGTGCCAGTAGCCCAAGGAGTTATAGCAATCAGCCCCAGCATTTT
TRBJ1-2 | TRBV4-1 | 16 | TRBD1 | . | CASSQDQDRIIDGYTF | TGCGCCAGCAGCCAAGATCAGGACAGGATAATCGATGGCTACACCTTC
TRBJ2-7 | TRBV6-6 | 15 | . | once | CASSSRDSRPGEQYF | TGTGCCAGCAGTTCCCGAGACAGCCGTCCAGGGGAGCAGTACTTC
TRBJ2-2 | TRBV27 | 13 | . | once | CASREGRSGELFF | TGTGCCAGCAGAGAGGGAAGGAGCGGGGAGCTGTTTTTT
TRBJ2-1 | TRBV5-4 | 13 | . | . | CASSFRGGNEQFF | TGTGCCAGCAGCTTTAGGGGGGGCAATGAGCAGTTCTTC
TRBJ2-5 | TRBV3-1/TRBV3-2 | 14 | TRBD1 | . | CASSQRDSQETQYF | TGTGCCAGCAGCCAACGGGACAGCCAAGAGACCCAGTACTTC
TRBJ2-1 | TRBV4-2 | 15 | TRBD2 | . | CASSRTSGNYNEQFF | TGTGCCAGCAGCCGGACTAGCGGGAACTACAATGAGCAGTTCTTC
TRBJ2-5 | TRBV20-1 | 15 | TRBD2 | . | CSASGLAGGQETQYF | TGCAGTGCTAGTGGACTAGCGGGGGGACAAGAGACCCAGTACTTC
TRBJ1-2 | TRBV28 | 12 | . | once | CASRSGFYGYTF | TGTGCCAGCAGGTCAGGTTTCTATGGCTACACCTTC
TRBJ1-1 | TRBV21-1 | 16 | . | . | CASSSGEDREDTEAFF | TGTGCCAGCAGCTCGGGTGAGGACAGGGAGGACACTGAAGCTTTCTTT
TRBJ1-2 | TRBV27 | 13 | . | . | CASSPELDYGYTF | TGTGCCAGCAGTCCGGAGCTGGACTATGGCTACACCTTC
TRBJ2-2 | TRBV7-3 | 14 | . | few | CASSPLVNTGELFF | TGTGCCAGCAGCCCCCTTGTGAACACCGGGGAGCTGTTTTTT
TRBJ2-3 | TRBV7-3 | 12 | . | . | CASARGSDTQYF | TGTGCCAGCGCTCGGGGGTCAGATACGCAGTATTTT
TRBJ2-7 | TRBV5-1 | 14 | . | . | CASSVLQGSYEQYF | TGCGCCAGCAGCGTGCTACAGGGTTCCTACGAGCAGTACTTC
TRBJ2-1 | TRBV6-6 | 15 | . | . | CASSGRETVRNEQFF | TGTGCCAGTAGTGGAAGAGAGACCGTGAGGAATGAGCAGTTCTTC